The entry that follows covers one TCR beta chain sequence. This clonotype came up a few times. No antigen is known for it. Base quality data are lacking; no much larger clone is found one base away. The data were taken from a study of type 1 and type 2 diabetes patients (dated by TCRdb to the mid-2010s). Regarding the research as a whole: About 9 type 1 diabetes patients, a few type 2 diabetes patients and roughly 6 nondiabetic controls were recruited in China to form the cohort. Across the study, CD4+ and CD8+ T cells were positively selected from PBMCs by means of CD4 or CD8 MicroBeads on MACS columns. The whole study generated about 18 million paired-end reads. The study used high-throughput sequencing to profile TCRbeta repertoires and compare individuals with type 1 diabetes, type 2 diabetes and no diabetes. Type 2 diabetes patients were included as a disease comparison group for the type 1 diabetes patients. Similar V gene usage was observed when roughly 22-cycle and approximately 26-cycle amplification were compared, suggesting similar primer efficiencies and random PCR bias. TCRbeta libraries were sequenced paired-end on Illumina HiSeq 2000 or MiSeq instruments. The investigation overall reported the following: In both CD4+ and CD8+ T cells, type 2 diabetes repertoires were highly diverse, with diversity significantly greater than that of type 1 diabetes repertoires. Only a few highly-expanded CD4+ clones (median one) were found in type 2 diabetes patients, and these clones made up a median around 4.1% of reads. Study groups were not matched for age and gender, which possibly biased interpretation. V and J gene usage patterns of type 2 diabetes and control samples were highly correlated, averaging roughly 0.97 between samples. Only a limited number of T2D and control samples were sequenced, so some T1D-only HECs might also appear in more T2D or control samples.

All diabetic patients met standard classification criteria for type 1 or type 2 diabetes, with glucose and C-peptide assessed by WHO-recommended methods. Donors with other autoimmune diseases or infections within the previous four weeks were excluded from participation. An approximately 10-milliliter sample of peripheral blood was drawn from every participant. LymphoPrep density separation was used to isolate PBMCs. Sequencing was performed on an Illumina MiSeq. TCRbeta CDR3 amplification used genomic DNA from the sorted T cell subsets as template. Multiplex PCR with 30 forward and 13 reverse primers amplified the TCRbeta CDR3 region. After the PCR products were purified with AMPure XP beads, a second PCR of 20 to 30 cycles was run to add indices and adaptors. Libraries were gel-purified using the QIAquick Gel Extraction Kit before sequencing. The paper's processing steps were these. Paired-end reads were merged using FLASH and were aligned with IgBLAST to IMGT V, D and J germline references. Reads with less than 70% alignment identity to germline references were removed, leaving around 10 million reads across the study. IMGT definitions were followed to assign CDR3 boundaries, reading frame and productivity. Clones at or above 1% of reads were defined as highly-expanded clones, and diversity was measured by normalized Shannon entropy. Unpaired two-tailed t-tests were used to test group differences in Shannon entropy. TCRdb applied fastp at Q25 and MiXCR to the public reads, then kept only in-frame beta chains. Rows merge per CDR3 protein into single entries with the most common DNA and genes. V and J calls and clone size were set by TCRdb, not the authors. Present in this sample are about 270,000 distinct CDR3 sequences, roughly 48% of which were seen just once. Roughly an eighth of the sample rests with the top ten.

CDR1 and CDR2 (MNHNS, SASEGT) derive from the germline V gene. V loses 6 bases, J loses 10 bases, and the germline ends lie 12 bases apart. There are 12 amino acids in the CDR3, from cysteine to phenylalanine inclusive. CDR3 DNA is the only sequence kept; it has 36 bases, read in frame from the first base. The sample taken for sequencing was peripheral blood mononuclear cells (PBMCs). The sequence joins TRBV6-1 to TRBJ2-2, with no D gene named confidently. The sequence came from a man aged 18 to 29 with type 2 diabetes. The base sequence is TGTGCCAGCAGCTTCATCTTGGAGGAGCTGTTTTTT. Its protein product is CASSFILEELFF.